This TCR beta chain derives from a study of a mutant IDH1 vaccine in newly diagnosed glioma. Turning to the study itself: Administration of eight vaccinations to patients took place in weeks 1, 3, 5, 7, 11, 15, 19, 23. Vaccination was launched 4-6 weeks after radiotherapy alone, or with temozolomide cycles.

Germline assignment: CDR1 LNHDA and CDR2 SQIVND (reference sequence). There are 15 residues in the CDR3. V shed 3 bases and J shed 0 bases, with 8 bases lying between them. As concerns this clone: Its antigen remains unknown.

Profiling relied on immunoSEQ multiplex PCR, and the TCRdb table lists in-frame clones only, not all of them. Among around 25,000 clones listed, 70% to 85% were seen once. The sample's time point: week 5, during vaccination. The study gave 300 ug of mutant IDH1 20-mer peptide per vaccine dose, with topical imiquimod. The gene calls are TRBV19 and TRBJ1-4; no reliable D call. Here the sequenced sample was PBMCs, taken from a glioma patient whose treatment included an IDH1 peptide vaccine. The receptor was derived from a man between 40 and 49 years old with glioma. Some clones in this sample may be carry-over from other donors' samples. The CDR3 protein is CASSMEWATNEKLFF. The CDR3 nucleotides are TGTGCCAGTAGTATGGAATGGGCAACTAATGAAAAACTGTTTTTT. Complete variable domain (other parts from reference TRBV19 and TRBJ1-4): DGGITQSPKYLFRKEGQNVTLSCEQNLNHDAMYWYRQDPGQGLRLIYYSQIVNDFQKGDIAEGYSVSREKKESFPLTVTSAQKNPTAFYLCASSMEWATNEKLFFGSGTQLSVL.